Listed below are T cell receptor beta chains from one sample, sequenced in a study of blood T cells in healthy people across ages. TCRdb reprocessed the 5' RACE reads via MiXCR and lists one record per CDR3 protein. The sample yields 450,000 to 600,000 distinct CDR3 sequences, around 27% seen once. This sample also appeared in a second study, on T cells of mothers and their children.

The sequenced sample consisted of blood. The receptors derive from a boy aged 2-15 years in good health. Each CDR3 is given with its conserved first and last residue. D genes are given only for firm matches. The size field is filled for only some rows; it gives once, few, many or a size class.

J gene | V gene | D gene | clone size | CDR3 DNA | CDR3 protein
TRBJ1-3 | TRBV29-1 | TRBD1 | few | TGCAGCGTTGGTGGACAGGGATTTGGAAACACCATATATTTT | CSVGGQGFGNTIYF
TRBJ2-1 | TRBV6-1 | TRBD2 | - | TGTGCCAGCAGGCTTCCGACTAGCGGGGGGGGTATCCCCTACAATGAGCAGTTCTTC | CASRLPTSGGGIPYNEQFF
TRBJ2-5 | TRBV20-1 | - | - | TGCAGTGCTAGAGGAGGACCGGAGACCCAGTACTTC | CSARGGPETQYF
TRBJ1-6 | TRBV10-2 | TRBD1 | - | TGCGCCAGCAGCGCTCCCTGGACAGGGAATAATTCACCCCTCCACTTT | CASSAPWTGNNSPLHF
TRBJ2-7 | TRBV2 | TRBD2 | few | TGTGCCAGCGCGAAGCCCCGGGGGGAAGTAAGCGTCGAGCAGTACTTC | CASAKPRGEVSVEQYF
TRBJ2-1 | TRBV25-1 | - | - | TGTGCCAGCAGTGATCAGGCTAGATGGCTTTACAATGAGCAGTTCTTC | CASSDQARWLYNEQFF
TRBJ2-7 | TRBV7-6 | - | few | TGTGCCAGCAGCCTGGGGAGTTCCCGGGAGCAGTACTTC | CASSLGSSREQYF
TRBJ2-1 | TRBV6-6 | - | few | TGTGCCAGCAGTTACGGGGGCCCGAATGAGCAGTTCTTC | CASSYGGPNEQFF
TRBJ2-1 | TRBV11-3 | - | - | TGTGCCAGCAGCCCCCCGGGGCAGGGTGATGAGCAGTTCTTC | CASSPPGQGDEQFF
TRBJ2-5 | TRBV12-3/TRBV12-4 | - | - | TGTGCCAGCAGCGCTATTACTCAAGAGACCCAGTACTTC | CASSAITQETQYF
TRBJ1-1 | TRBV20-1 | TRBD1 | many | TGCAGTGCTCCCAGGGGGGACACTGAAGCTTTCTTT | CSAPRGDTEAFF
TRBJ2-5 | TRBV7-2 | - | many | TGTGCCAGCAGCTTAGACGGGACCGGACTAACCCAGTACTTC | CASSLDGTGLTQYF
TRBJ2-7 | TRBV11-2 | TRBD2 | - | TGTGCCAGCAGCTGGAGACTAGCGGGAGCGGGCGAGCAGTACTTC | CASSWRLAGAGEQYF
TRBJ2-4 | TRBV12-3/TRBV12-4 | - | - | TGTGCCAGCAGTTTCGTGGGGCTAGCCAAAAACATTCAGTACTTC | CASSFVGLAKNIQYF
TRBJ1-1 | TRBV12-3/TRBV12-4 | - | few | TGTGCCAGCAGTTTAGTGGGGTTTGGGCACACTGAAGCTTTCTTT | CASSLVGFGHTEAFF
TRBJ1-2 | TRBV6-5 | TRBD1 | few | TGTGCCAGCAGCCAGGGGGCGGCTAGCTATGGCTACACCTTC | CASSQGAASYGYTF
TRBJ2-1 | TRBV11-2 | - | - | TGTGCCAGCAACCCGGTCCCCTACAATGAGCAGTTCTTC | CASNPVPYNEQFF
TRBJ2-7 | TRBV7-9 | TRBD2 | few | TGTGCCAGCAGCTCCCCTTGGACTAGCGGAGGCCTCGAGCAGTACTTC | CASSSPWTSGGLEQYF
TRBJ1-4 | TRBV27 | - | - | TGTGCCAGCAGTTTAGACCCGTCCATTGGGGGAGGGAAGAGTGCAACTAACGAAAAACTGTTTTTT | CASSLDPSIGGGKSATNEKLFF
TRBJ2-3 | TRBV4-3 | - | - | TGCGTCAGCAGCCACGATGGGGGCGGGGGTCGCACAGATACGCAGTATTTT | CVSSHDGGGGRTDTQYF
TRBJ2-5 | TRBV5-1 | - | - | TGCGCCAGCAGCTCCCAAACAAGCACAGGATATGAGACCCAGTACTTC | CASSSQTSTGYETQYF
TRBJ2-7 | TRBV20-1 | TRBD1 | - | TGCAGTGCTAGAGATGGGGACAGGGCTTCCTACGAGCAGTACTTC | CSARDGDRASYEQYF
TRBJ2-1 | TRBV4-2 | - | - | TGTGCCAGCAGCCCCAAGTTCGATGAGCAGTTCTTC | CASSPKFDEQFF
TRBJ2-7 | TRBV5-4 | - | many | TGTGCCAGCAGCCCGGAGGGACTCGAAGGGGAGCAGTACTTC | CASSPEGLEGEQYF
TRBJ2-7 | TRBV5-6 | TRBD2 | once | TGTGCCAGCAGCTTTCGGCTAGCGGGAGACCTACCTACTGGGCAGTACTTC | CASSFRLAGDLPTGQYF
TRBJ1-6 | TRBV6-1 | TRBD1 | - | TGTGCCAGCAGAGAGAACAGGGGCGGAAATTCACCCCTCCACTTT | CASRENRGGNSPLHF
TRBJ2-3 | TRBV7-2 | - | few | TGTGCCAGCAGCTACAACCCGGGGGGCACAGATACGCAGTATTTT | CASSYNPGGTDTQYF
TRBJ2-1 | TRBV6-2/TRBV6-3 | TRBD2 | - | TGTGCCAGCAATCGTCGGGAGGTTCCTCCTTACAATGAGCAGTTCTTC | CASNRREVPPYNEQFF
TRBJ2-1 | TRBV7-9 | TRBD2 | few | TGTGCCAGCAGCTTTCTCGGCGCCCGGGGGGTGGATGAGCAGTTCTTC | CASSFLGARGVDEQFF
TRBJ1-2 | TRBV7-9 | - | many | TGTGCCAGCAGCAACCTTTGGGTTGGTGGCTACACCTTC | CASSNLWVGGYTF
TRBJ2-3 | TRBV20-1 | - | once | TGCAGTGCTAAAGTCGGTCCACTCCGGGATACGCAGTATTTT | CSAKVGPLRDTQYF
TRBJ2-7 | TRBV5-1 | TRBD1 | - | TGCGCCAGCAGTACCACGGGACAGGGAAGCTACGAGCAGTACTTC | CASSTTGQGSYEQYF
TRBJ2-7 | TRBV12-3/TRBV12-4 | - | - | TGTGCCAGCAGTTTCACTATTTCCGAGCAGTACTTC | CASSFTISEQYF
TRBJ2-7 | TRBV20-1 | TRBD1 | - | TGCAGTGCAAGGACAGGGGAACACTACGAGCAGTACTTC | CSARTGEHYEQYF
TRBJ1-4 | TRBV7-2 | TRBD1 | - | TGTGCCAGCAGCCGCCAGGGGGACCAAAAACTGTTTTTT | CASSRQGDQKLFF
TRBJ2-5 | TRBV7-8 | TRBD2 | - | TGTGCCAGCATTCTCGGGGGGAGGCAAGAGACCCAGTACTTC | CASILGGRQETQYF
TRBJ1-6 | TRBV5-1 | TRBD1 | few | TGCGCCAGCAGCTTGGCTCGGACAGGGGAAAATTCACCCCTCCACTTT | CASSLARTGENSPLHF
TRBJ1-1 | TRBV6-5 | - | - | TGTGCCAGCAGTTACTCGGGTAATGGGGGCACTGAAGCTTTCTTT | CASSYSGNGGTEAFF
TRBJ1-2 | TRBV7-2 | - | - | TGTGCCAGCAGCTTAGTCGGCGACTATGGCTACACCTTC | CASSLVGDYGYTF
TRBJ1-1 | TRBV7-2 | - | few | TGTGCCAGCAGTAAAATCACAGGCAGGCAGAACGCTGAAGCTTTCTTT | CASSKITGRQNAEAFF
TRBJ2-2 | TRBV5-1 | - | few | TGCGCCAGCAGCACGAGGACCCTTGTGAACACCGGGGAGCTGTTTTTT | CASSTRTLVNTGELFF
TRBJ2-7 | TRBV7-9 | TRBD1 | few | TGTGCCAGCAGCTATGGGACAGGGGATGAGCAGTACTTC | CASSYGTGDEQYF